This entry features one T cell receptor (beta chain) sequence. Participant reports of clinical history set cohort assignment. This entry belongs to a study of blood T cell repertoires in COVID-19. Background on the study: PBMCs, B-cell-depleted T cells, or T cells were the source of the cDNA or gDNA that made up the material.

Sequencing was performed with immunoSEQ multiplex PCR; in TCRdb, only in-frame clones are kept and a portion is missing. The table lists roughly 190,000 clones, 89% of them singletons, with around 0.77% in the top ten. CDR1 and CDR2 from the germline V gene are SGDLS and YYNGEE. Losses at the gene ends were 0 bases for V and 2 bases for J; bases not matched to a gene: 15. This CDR3 is built from 19 residues. This sequence originates from a woman aged 18 to 35 who had recovered from COVID-19. The V gene is TRBV9, the J gene TRBJ2-7, with 9 positions matching TRBD1. Sample: PBMCs or T cells enriched from blood (not recorded which). The CDR3: CASSVGDPQGTGRTYEQYF. In DNA, the CDR3 is TGTGCCAGCAGCGTAGGCGACCCCCAAGGGACAGGGCGCACCTACGAGCAGTACTTC.